The next 29 T cell receptor beta chains were all read from a single sample in a study of human T cells and chemical hapten exposure. MiXCR, run by TCRdb on the RACE reads, gives a single entry per CDR3 protein. The sample lists around 120,000 distinct CDR3 sequences; roughly 13% were seen once. Time point reported: patch test 1, 2 weeks after DPC sensitization. Specified treatment: therapeutic diphenylcyclopropenone sensitization with weekly scalp DPC. This sample comprised whole blood, obtained in connection with sensitization to the hapten diphenylcyclopropenone (DPC). The source of these receptors is a young man with alopecia areata. Some clones in this sample may be carry-over from other donors' samples.

The genes are TRBV11-2 and TRBJ2-4, with D possibly TRBD2 on 6 matching bases. The CDR3 is made up of 17 amino acids. The V gene lost 2 bases and the J gene lost 3 bases, with 17 bases spanning the gap. The germline gives CDR1 SGHAT, CDR2 FQNNGV. The chain's CDR3 is CASSLPWRGRGKNIQYF. The CDR3, as DNA: TGTGCCAGCAGCTTACCTTGGCGGGGTCGGGGCAAAAACATTCAGTACTTC.

The CDR3 is CSVEVGADTQYF. The CDR3 bases are TGCAGCGTTGAAGTGGGGGCAGATACGCAGTATTTT. The rearrangement links TRBV29-1 to TRBJ2-3; D assignment may be TRBD1 or TRBD2 (5 bases each). The CDR3 length is 12 residues. Germline CDR1 is SQVTM and CDR2 is ANQGSEA. The germline V and J ends were trimmed by 1 base and 4 bases, with 6 bases remaining between them.

There are many counts of this clonotype. This rearrangement joins TRBV20-1 to TRBJ2-3, with a weak D call TRBD2 (5 bases). V was shortened by 3 bases and J by 6 bases, with 13 bases between the two germline ends. This CDR3 spans 13 amino acids. The germline gives CDR1 DFQATT, CDR2 SNEGSKA (reference sequence). The DNA for the CDR3 is TGCAGTGCTAGTCCGGATGGGGAGGATACGCAGTATTTT. Protein: CSASPDGEDTQYF.

The chain has TRBV24-1 and TRBJ2-2; D remains ambiguous. The CDR3 is 15 amino acids. Looked up from germline, CDR1 is KGHDR and CDR2 is SFDVKD. The V gene lost 1 base and the J gene lost 1 base, with 6 bases spanning the gap. The CDR3 nucleotides are TGTGCCACCAGTGATTTTAGGGTGAACACCGGGGAGCTGTTTTTT. Its protein is CATSDFRVNTGELFF.

The chain combines TRBV3-1 with TRBJ2-2; D remains ambiguous. Germline assignment: CDR1 LGHDT and CDR2 YNNKEL (reference sequence). With 1 base removed from V and 4 bases from J, the gap between germline ends came to 4 bases. This CDR3 is built from 13 residues. The DNA for the CDR3 is TGTGCCAGCAGCCAAGGATCCACCGGGGAGCTGTTTTTT. Protein product: CASSQGSTGELFF. The full variable domain, rest sourced from reference TRBV3-1 and TRBJ2-2, is DTAVSQTPKYLVTQMGNDKSIKCEQNLGHDTMYWYKQDSKKFLKIMFSYNNKELIINETVPNRFSPKSPDKAHLNLHINSLELGDSAVYFCASSQGSTGELFFGEGSRLTVL.

This clonotype came up a few times. The CDR3 region is CASSYSTLVEIETQYF. Written as DNA, the CDR3 is TGTGCCAGCAGTTACTCGACCTTGGTAGAAATAGAGACCCAGTACTTC. V gene TRBV6-6 combines with J gene TRBJ2-5; D not certain. From germline, CDR1 is MNHNY and CDR2 SVGAGI (reference sequence). The CDR3 runs to 16 residues. Trimming cost V 0 bases and J 4 bases, with 15 bases left between them.

The CDR3 is CASSQEGGSSGNTIYF. Written as DNA, the CDR3 is TGTGCCAGCAGCCAAGAAGGCGGGAGCTCTGGAAACACCATATATTTT. The chain joins TRBV3-1 to TRBJ1-3, with no clear D. CDR3 size: 16 residues. Trimming stripped 0 bases from V and 0 bases from J, with 9 bases between. The V gene's germline CDR1 is LGHDT and CDR2 YNNKEL (reference sequence).

The chain carries TRBV4-3 and TRBJ2-5; 12 bases map to TRBD1. The V and J ends lost 3 bases and 4 bases, in that order; junction bases with no gene match: 3. From germline, CDR1 is LGHNA and CDR2 YSLEER. The CDR3 length is 15 residues. The CDR3 loop is CASSQGQGALETQYF. CDR3 sequence (DNA): TGCGCCAGCAGCCAGGGACAGGGGGCCTTAGAGACCCAGTACTTC.

This clonotype has a handful of counts. This chain joins TRBV19 and TRBJ2-4; 9 bases are a match to TRBD1. The germline gives CDR1 LNHDA, CDR2 SQIVND (reference sequence). V lost 6 bases and J lost 0; bases outside the gene matches: 12. The CDR3 totals 18 residues. CDR3 in amino acids: CASSAGQGTALAKNIQYF. As DNA, the CDR3 is TGTGCCAGTAGCGCTGGACAGGGGACCGCCCTAGCCAAAAACATTCAGTACTTC.

This clonotype was counted at least ten times. This rearrangement joins TRBV6-2 or TRBV6-3 to TRBJ1-4, with a possible D match to TRBD1 (5 bases). This CDR3 has 15 residues. Looked up from germline, CDR1 is MNHEY and CDR2 is SVGEGT. Trimming stripped 5 bases from V and 6 bases from J, with 16 bases between. CDR3 amino acids: CASSGRDGRYEKLFF. For the CDR3, the DNA is TGTGCCAGCAGTGGACGGGACGGCAGATATGAAAAACTGTTTTTT.

The gene calls are TRBV5-4 and TRBJ1-2; TRBD1 agrees at 7 bases. The CDR3 contains 16 residues. CDR1 is SGHNT and CDR2 is YYREEE in the germline V gene (reference sequence). The ends lost 0 bases at V and 1 base at J; junction bases unmatched: 6. CDR3 nucleotides: TGTGCCAGCAGCTTGGAAATAGGGGGCGTTAACTATGGCTACACCTTC. It specifies CASSLEIGGVNYGYTF.

This chain's CDR3 is CASSYSGRASNEQYV. The CDR3 coding sequence is TGTGCCAGCAGTTACTCGGGACGGGCCTCCAACGAGCAGTACGTC. The rearrangement links TRBV6-2 or TRBV6-3 to TRBJ2-7; either TRBD1 or TRBD2 may fit D (5 bases each). Per germline, CDR1 MNHEY and CDR2 SVGEGT. CDR3 size: 15 residues.

The count of this clonotype is one. V and J are TRBV29-1 and TRBJ2-3; no clear D. From germline, CDR1 is SQVTM and CDR2 ANQGSEA. Trimming took 7 bases from V and 3 from J, leaving 8 bases between them. The CDR3 length is 11 residues. CDR3 sequence (DNA): TGCAGCGGGGCAGGTACAGATACGCAGTATTTT. Its protein is CSGAGTDTQYF.

This clonotype was found a few times. CDR3: CAIQGDTEAFF. The CDR3 region has the DNA TGTGCCATTCAGGGTGACACTGAAGCTTTCTTT. The chain couples TRBV10-3 to TRBJ1-1; D perhaps matches TRBD1 (5 bases). The CDR3 runs 11 residues. Germline CDR1 reads ENHRY; CDR2 reads SYGVKD. V was shortened by 9 bases and J by 3 bases, with 8 bases between the two germline ends.

This chain links TRBV29-1 with TRBJ2-5; a possible D gene is TRBD1 (8 bases). Per the germline V gene, CDR1 is SQVTM and CDR2 is ANQGSEA. The V and J ends lost 6 bases and 1 base respectively, with 12 bases between them. The CDR3 spans 13 residues. The CDR3 loop reads CSVAGQAQETQYF. The CDR3, as DNA: TGCAGCGTAGCGGGACAGGCCCAAGAGACCCAGTACTTC.

This clonotype has ten or more counts. This chain links TRBV4-1 with TRBJ2-1, with a tentative D call TRBD2 (5 bases). Looked up from germline, CDR1 is MGHRA and CDR2 is YSYEKL. The V end lost 3 bases, the J end lost 9 bases, and 18 bases lay between the germline ends. The CDR3 spans 15 residues. The CDR3 region has the DNA TGCGCCAGCAGCCACCCCCGGGGTCACGGGTTTGAGCAGTTCTTC. This codes for CASSHPRGHGFEQFF.

The chain carries TRBV21-1 and TRBJ1-2; the table's D gene call, TRBD1, was not cross checked with the DNA. TRBV21-1 constitutes a pseudogene. The CDR3 consists of 15 residues. CDR3 sequence reads: CASSKMERDNYGYTF. CDR3 bases: TGTGCCAGCAGCAAAATGGAACGGGATAACTATGGCTACACCTTC.

This clonotype was seen only a few times. V usage is TRBV29-1 and J usage is TRBJ2-2; D not certain. CDR3 length: 11 residues. Trimming removed 5 bases at V and 6 bases at J, with 7 bases between. CDR1 is SQVTM and CDR2 is ANQGSEA in the germline V gene. The CDR3 DNA reads as TGCAGCGTTCTGTCCCCCGGGGAGCTGTTTTTT. Translated: CSVLSPGELFF.

This clonotype was seen ten or more times. The chain uses TRBV7-8 and TRBJ2-2; D assignment may be TRBD1 or TRBD2 (5 bases each). Germline CDR1 reads SGHVS; CDR2 reads FQNEAQ. The CDR3 is 16 amino acids. V dropped 1 base and J dropped 7 bases, with 16 bases sitting between them. CDR3 amino acids: CASSLEARVGSGELFF. The CDR3 nucleotides read TGTGCCAGCAGCTTAGAGGCCAGGGTAGGGAGCGGGGAGCTGTTTTTT.

This chain links TRBV20-1 with TRBJ1-4; D possibly corresponds to TRBD1 (5 bases). The CDR3 is 13 residues long. Trimming pared 3 bases from V and 6 bases from J, leaving 11 bases between. CDR1 and CDR2 from the germline V gene are DFQATT and SNEGSKA (reference sequence). In DNA form, the CDR3 reads TGCAGTGCTAGGGCCAGGGCGTATGAAAAACTGTTTTTT. Its translation: CSARARAYEKLFF.

This clonotype was picked up many times. J is TRBJ1-2 and V is TRBV28, with a tentative D call TRBD1 (6 bases). Trimming left V 4 bases short and J 4 bases short, with 13 bases between. Germline V gene sequence: CDR1 MDHEN, CDR2 SYDVKM. This CDR3 has 14 amino acids. In DNA, the CDR3 is TGTGCCAGCAGTTCACGGGGGACACCCTATGGCTACACCTTC. It encodes CASSSRGTPYGYTF.

This clonotype turned up a few times. The chain combines TRBV19 with TRBJ1-1; D gene uncertain. The germline V gene encodes CDR1 LNHDA and CDR2 SQIVND (reference sequence). V was pared by 3 bases and J by 5 bases, with 19 bases between. There are 16 residues in the CDR3. The CDR3 DNA reads as TGTGCCAGTAGTATCGGGTCGGGAAGGTCCTTTACTGAAGCTTTCTTT. Its translation: CASSIGSGRSFTEAFF.

This clonotype was counted a few times. The chain uses TRBV7-3 and TRBJ1-3; D might be TRBD1 (6 bases). Germline loops: CDR1 SGHTA, CDR2 FQGTGA. Deletions cut 2 bases from V and 3 bases from J, with 17 bases between. This CDR3 region has 17 residues. The DNA for the CDR3 is TGTGCCAGCAGCTTACCCAGGACAGCTTTAAGTGGAAACACCATATATTTT. It codes for CASSLPRTALSGNTIYF.

The genes are TRBV18 and TRBJ1-1; D is ambiguous. The CDR3 extends over 12 amino acids. Trimming stripped 0 bases from V and 8 bases from J, with 7 bases between. The V gene's germline CDR1 is KGHSH and CDR2 LQKENI. CDR3 in DNA: TGTGCCAGCTCACCACCTGGGGAGGAAGCTTTCTTT. Residues: CASSPPGEEAFF.

The chain uses TRBV15 and TRBJ2-7; D may be TRBD2 (6 bases). The CDR3 is 17 residues long. The V end lost 3 bases, the J end lost 0 bases, and 18 bases lay between the germline ends. The germline CDR1 and CDR2 sequences are LNHNV and YYDKDF (reference sequence). The chain's CDR3 is CATSRGTGTATSYEQYF. CDR3 sequence (DNA): TGTGCCACCAGCAGGGGAACGGGGACTGCGACCTCCTACGAGCAGTACTTC. Combining the CDR3 with reference TRBV15 and TRBJ2-7 gives the whole variable domain DAMVIQNPRYQVTQFGKPVTLSCSQTLNHNVMYWYQQKSSQAPKLLFHYYDKDFNNEADTPDNFQSRRPNTSFCFLDIRSPGLGDTAMYLCATSRGTGTATSYEQYFGPGTRLTVT.

The chain is built from TRBV18 and TRBJ1-4; the match to TRBD1 covers 8 bases. Losses at the gene ends were 2 bases for V and 6 bases for J; bases not matched to a gene: 2. The CDR3 runs 14 residues. The germline V gene has CDR1 KGHSH and CDR2 LQKENI. The CDR3 coding sequence is TGTGCCAGCTCACCAGAGACAGGGGATGAAAAACTGTTTTTT. Its translation is CASSPETGDEKLFF.

This clonotype was seen more than once but under ten times. The chain uses TRBV7-2 and TRBJ1-4, with 10 bases matching TRBD1. Trimming at V came to 5 bases and at J to 13 bases, leaving 10 bases not matched to a gene. This CDR3 is built from 14 residues. The germline V gene encodes CDR1 SGHTA and CDR2 FQGNSA. The CDR3 reads CASSPRDRGRGLFF. DNA of the CDR3: TGTGCCAGCAGCCCAAGGGACAGGGGTAGGGGACTGTTTTTT.

This clonotype was observed a few times. The CDR3 coding sequence is TGTGCCAGCAGCTTAAAGTCTAGGGGAGGAATGAACACTGAAGCTTTCTTT. It yields the protein CASSLKSRGGMNTEAFF. The chain recombines TRBV7-3 with TRBJ1-1, with D perhaps TRBD1 (5 bases). From germline, CDR1 is SGHTA and CDR2 FQGTGA. The CDR3 loop spans 17 amino acids. Deletions cut 1 base from V and 0 bases from J, with 15 bases between.

There are many counts of this clonotype. The CDR3 DNA reads TGTGCCAGCAGCCCCCCAACGGGGGGAGATACGCAGTATTTT. Translating it yields CASSPPTGGDTQYF. This chain joins TRBV7-9 and TRBJ2-3; TRBD2 matches 7 bases. CDR1 and CDR2 from the germline V gene are SEHNR and FQNEAQ (reference sequence). Germline trimming cut 5 bases from V and 5 bases from J; bases unmatched to any gene: 7. The CDR3 consists of 14 residues.